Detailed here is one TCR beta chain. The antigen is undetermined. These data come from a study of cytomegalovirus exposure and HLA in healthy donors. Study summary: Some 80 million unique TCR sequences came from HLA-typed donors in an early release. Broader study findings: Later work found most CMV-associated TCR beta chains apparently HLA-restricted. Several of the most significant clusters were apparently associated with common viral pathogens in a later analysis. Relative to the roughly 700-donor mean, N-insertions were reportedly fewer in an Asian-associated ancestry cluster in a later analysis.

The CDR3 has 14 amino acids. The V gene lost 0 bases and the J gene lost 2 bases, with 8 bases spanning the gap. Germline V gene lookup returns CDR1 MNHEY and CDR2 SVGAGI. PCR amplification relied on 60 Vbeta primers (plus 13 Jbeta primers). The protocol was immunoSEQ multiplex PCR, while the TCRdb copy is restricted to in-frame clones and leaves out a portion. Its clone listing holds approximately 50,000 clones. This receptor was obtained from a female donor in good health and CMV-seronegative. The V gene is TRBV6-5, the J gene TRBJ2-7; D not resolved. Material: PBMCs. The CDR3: CASSYSAGTYEQYF. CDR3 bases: TGTGCCAGCAGTTACTCGGCAGGAACCTACGAGCAGTACTTC.